Each of the 29 T cell receptor beta chains below was sequenced from the same sample in a study of OX40 agonist ivuxolimab in advanced cancers. The repertoire was sequenced with immunoSEQ multiplex PCR; TCRdb's copy has only in-frame clones and lacks some. The table lists approximately 81,000 clones, 86% of them singletons. The sequencing used CD4+ or CD8+ T cells sorted from blood, collected in a trial of the OX40 agonist ivuxolimab. The receptors derive from an adult with an advanced solid tumor such as melanoma, head and neck, liver or kidney cancer.

The gene calls are TRBV25-1 and TRBJ1-2, with 7 bases that match TRBD1. The CDR3 sequence is 15 residues long. Looked up from germline, CDR1 is MGHDK and CDR2 is SYGVNS. The J segment lost 4 bases and the V segment lost 2 bases, leaving 7 bases of the junction unmatched. The CDR3 DNA is TGTGCCAGCAGTGAACCGTCCAGGGGGAGCTATGGCTACACCTTC. Translation gives CASSEPSRGSYGYTF.

CDR3 region: CSLEGSSDTQYF. CDR3 nucleotides: TGCAGCCTCGAGGGGAGTTCAGATACGCAGTATTTT. The V and J genes are TRBV29-1 and TRBJ2-3; D may match TRBD1 or TRBD2 (5 bases each). This CDR3 has 12 amino acids. Trimming shortened V by 8 bases and J by 4 bases, and 13 bases separated the two germline ends. The germline V gene has CDR1 SQVTM and CDR2 ANQGSEA.

This clone showed up just a few times. The rearrangement uses TRBV6-1 and TRBJ2-1, with 8 nucleotides matching TRBD1. Trimming took 6 bases from V and 15 from J; bases not matched to a gene: 13. CDR1 and CDR2 from the germline V gene are MNHNS and SASEGT. This CDR3 comprises 13 residues. The CDR3 here is CASRVDRASRLFF. The CDR3 DNA is TGTGCCAGCAGGGTGGACAGGGCCTCTCGGTTGTTCTTC.

The chain carries TRBV11-2 and TRBJ1-4; 7 positions agree with TRBD1. V lost 4 bases and J lost 8; bases outside the gene matches: 10. This CDR3 spans 15 amino acids. Germline loops: CDR1 SGHAT, CDR2 FQNNGV. The CDR3 loop reads CASSSLQGMEEKLFF. The CDR3, as DNA: TGTGCCAGCAGCTCTTTACAGGGGATGGAGGAAAAACTGTTTTTT. Complete variable domain (other parts from reference TRBV11-2 and TRBJ1-4): EAGVAQSPRYKIIEKRQSVAFWCNPISGHATLYWYQQILGQGPKLLIQFQNNGVVDDSQLPKDRFSAERLKGVDSTLKIQPAKLEDSAVYLCASSSLQGMEEKLFFGSGTQLSVL.

The chain couples TRBV15 to TRBJ1-4, with D unclear. Trimming pared 4 bases from V and 0 bases from J, leaving 12 bases between. This CDR3 is built from 16 residues. Per germline, CDR1 LNHNV and CDR2 YYDKDF (reference sequence). The CDR3 loop reads CATSTDYGATNEKLFF. CDR3 nucleotide sequence: TGTGCCACCAGCACAGATTACGGCGCAACTAATGAAAAACTGTTTTTT.

This chain links TRBV7-9 with TRBJ1-2; D is unclear. Looked up from germline, CDR1 is SEHNR and CDR2 is FQNEAQ (reference sequence). The V end lost 1 base, the J end lost 4 bases, and 16 bases lay between the germline ends. The CDR3 is 16 residues long. The chain's CDR3 is CASSLEPPPKGYGYTF. As DNA, the CDR3 is TGTGCCAGCAGCTTAGAACCACCCCCGAAGGGCTATGGCTACACCTTC.

This clone was observed a single time. The CDR3: CASSPLSSSYNEQFF. CDR3 DNA sequence: TGTGCCAGCAGCCCACTTTCAAGCTCCTACAATGAGCAGTTCTTC. The chain carries TRBV6-4 and TRBJ2-1, with unresolved D. Germline V gene sequence: CDR1 MRHNA, CDR2 SNTAGT. CDR3 length equals 15 residues. Deletions cut 6 bases from V and 0 bases from J, with 12 bases between.

This clone has a single count. This chain links TRBV7-2 with TRBJ1-1; unclear D gene. Germline V CDR1 and CDR2: SGHTA, FQGNSA. The length of the CDR3 is 13 residues. With 5 bases removed from V and 6 bases from J, the gap between germline ends came to 13 bases. The CDR3 here is CASSPAVDAEAFF. The CDR3 DNA sequence: TGTGCCAGCAGCCCCGCAGTGGACGCTGAAGCTTTCTTT.

The chain combines TRBV10-2 with TRBJ1-6; D is undetermined. The CDR3 totals 15 residues. CDR1 and CDR2 (germline): WSHSY, SAAADI. V was clipped by 6 bases and J by 0 bases, with 9 bases between them. The CDR3 region has the DNA TGCGCCAGCAGCTATGCGGGCTCCTATAATTCACCCCTCCACTTT. As protein: CASSYAGSYNSPLHF.

The rearrangement joins TRBV18 to TRBJ1-1; D not certain. The germline V and J ends were trimmed by 6 bases and 0 bases, with 8 bases remaining between them. The CDR3 covers 13 residues. Germline-derived CDR1 and CDR2 are KGHSH and LQKENI. The CDR3 nucleotides read TGTGCCAGCTCTGACGGACTGAACACTGAAGCTTTCTTT. Encoded protein: CASSDGLNTEAFF.

This chain joins TRBV7-9 and TRBJ1-1; 10 bases fit TRBD1. There are 16 residues in the CDR3. V gave up 5 bases and J gave up 4 bases; unmatched junction bases: 10. Germline lookup yields CDR1 SEHNR and CDR2 FQNEAQ (reference sequence). Written as DNA, the CDR3 is TGTGCCAGCAGCAGTCCCGGGACAGGGGTGGGCACTGAAGCTTTCTTT. The encoded protein is CASSSPGTGVGTEAFF.

This chain joins TRBV19 and TRBJ1-5, with 7 positions matching TRBD1. J lost 5 bases, V lost 4 bases, and 14 bases had no gene match. Germline CDR1 and CDR2: LNHDA and SQIVND (reference sequence). The CDR3 is 17 residues long. The CDR3 region has the DNA TGTGCCAGTAGTAAGTCCCCGGGGGGGACAGCTGATCAGCCCCAGCATTTT. Protein product: CASSKSPGGTADQPQHF.

J is TRBJ1-2 and V is TRBV29-1; D remains unclear. Trimming pared 6 bases from V and 0 bases from J, leaving 11 bases between. Germline V CDR1 and CDR2: SQVTM, ANQGSEA. This CDR3 has 13 amino acids. CDR3: CSVTTAANYGYTF. The CDR3 coding sequence is TGCAGCGTCACGACGGCGGCTAACTATGGCTACACCTTC.

This clone was counted between two and nine times. The identical CDR3 is also encoded by other nucleotide sequences in the sample. The V and J genes are TRBV14 and TRBJ2-7; D unresolved. Trimming stripped 3 bases from V and 6 bases from J, with 15 bases between. The germline CDR1 and CDR2 sequences are SGHDN and FVKESK. CDR3 length equals 14 residues. CDR3 sequence (DNA): TGTGCCAGCAGCCAGCTGACGAGTAGTCTCGAGCAGTACTTC. It is translated as CASSQLTSSLEQYF.

The chain links TRBV27 to TRBJ2-4, with D perhaps TRBD1 (5 bases). The CDR3 extends over 15 amino acids. Trimming took off 5 bases at V and 3 bases at J, with 14 bases between the two ends. Germline assignment: CDR1 MNHEY and CDR2 SMNVEV (reference sequence). The CDR3 region is CASSAGPKVKNIQYF. CDR3 DNA: TGTGCCAGCAGTGCAGGGCCCAAGGTCAAAAACATTCAGTACTTC.

The V and J genes are TRBV6-1 and TRBJ2-5; D is undetermined. CDR3 length: 10 residues. Germline CDR1 and CDR2: MNHNS and SASEGT. Trimming took off 3 bases at V and 5 bases at J, with 1 base between the two ends. CDR3 in amino acids: CASSDETQYF. The CDR3 nucleotides read TGTGCCAGCAGTGACGAGACCCAGTACTTC.

The CDR3 sequence: CASRTEGRTGGYTF. DNA for the CDR3: TGTGCCAGCAGAACCGAAGGCAGGACTGGGGGCTACACCTTC. The V and J genes are TRBV6-1 and TRBJ1-2; D unclear. The V and J ends lost 6 bases and 8 bases respectively, with 19 bases between them. This CDR3 spans 14 amino acids. Germline CDR1 and CDR2: MNHNS and SASEGT.

As to this clone: At one of its ends the junction is not consistent with the germline gene, which may arise from a read error. This chain joins TRBV25-1 and TRBJ2-5; 8 positions match TRBD1. Germline V gives CDR1 MGHDK, CDR2 SYGVNS. This CDR3 is built from 16 residues. CDR3 loop: CASSEFQGARGETQYF. CDR3 nucleotides: TGTGCCAGCAGCGAATTTCAGGGGGCCCGGGGAGAGACCCAGTACTTC.

This rearrangement joins TRBV6-6 to TRBJ1-2; 10 bases match TRBD1. The germline gives CDR1 MNHNY, CDR2 SVGAGI (reference sequence). The CDR3 is 15 amino acids. V trimming: 5 bases; J trimming: 2 bases; junction bases outside the gene matches: 5. CDR3 sequence (DNA): TGTGCCAGCAGTGCCCGGACAGGGGGAAACTATGGCTACACCTTC. Its protein product is CASSARTGGNYGYTF.

J is TRBJ1-6 and V is TRBV18; TRBD1 aligns across 9 bases. CDR3 length: 15 residues. Germline V gene data show CDR1 as KGHSH and CDR2 as LQKENI. Germline trimming cut 1 base from V and 10 bases from J; bases unmatched to any gene: 5. CDR3 region: CASSPQGQGESPLHF. The CDR3 DNA reads as TGTGCCAGCTCACCACAGGGACAGGGAGAATCACCCCTCCACTTT.

The CDR3 loop reads CASSVASGGYTGELFF. CDR3 nucleotides: TGTGCCAGCAGCGTAGCTTCAGGGGGATACACCGGGGAGCTGTTTTTT. V and J are TRBV9 and TRBJ2-2, with 7 bases aligning to TRBD1. The CDR3 loop spans 16 amino acids. CDR1 SGDLS and CDR2 YYNGEE come from the germline V gene. The J segment lost 3 bases and the V segment lost 0 bases, leaving 5 bases of the junction unmatched.

This clone was found a few times. The chain carries TRBV23-1 and TRBJ2-7, with 10 bases identical to TRBD2. TRBV23-1 is designated an ORF whose function remains uncertain. The CDR3 has 19 amino acids. The junction had 14 bases not matched to a gene; V was cut back by 0 bases and J by 3 bases. The DNA for the CDR3 is TGCGCCAGCAGTCAATCGATAGGTTCACTAGCGGGACCTGGCTACGAGCAGTACTTC. This encodes CASSQSIGSLAGPGYEQYF.

V gene TRBV4-2 combines with J gene TRBJ2-1; the D call may be TRBD1 or TRBD2 (6 bases each). The ends were cut back, 4 bases at V and 0 bases at J, with 13 bases in the middle. The CDR3 sequence is 16 residues long. CDR1 LGHNA and CDR2 YNFKEQ come from the germline V gene. The CDR3 DNA reads TGTGCCAGCAGCCGTTTAGGGGGGAGCTCCTACAATGAGCAGTTCTTC. Its translation is CASSRLGGSSYNEQFF.

V and J are TRBV19 and TRBJ2-3; D is undetermined. The CDR3 is 15 residues long. The V gene lost 2 bases and the J gene lost 0 bases, with 9 bases spanning the gap. The germline V gene has CDR1 LNHDA and CDR2 SQIVND (reference sequence). The CDR3 nucleotides are TGTGCCAGTAGTATATCGAGCTCTAGCACAGATACGCAGTATTTT. This translates into CASSISSSSTDTQYF.

The rearrangement joins TRBV5-6 to TRBJ1-4; no definite D call. The CDR3 loop spans 15 amino acids. The V end was cut by 5 bases, the J end by 3 bases, with 14 bases between. CDR1 SGHDT and CDR2 YYEEEE come from the germline V gene. The CDR3 spells CASSSRVLANEKLFF. The CDR3 coding sequence is TGTGCCAGCAGTTCTCGGGTGTTAGCTAATGAAAAACTGTTTTTT. Full variable domain (missing parts from reference TRBV5-6 and TRBJ1-4): DAGVTQSPTHLIKTRGQQVTLRCSPKSGHDTVSWYQQALGQGPQFIFQYYEEEERQRGNFPDRFSGHQFPNYSSELNVNALLLGDSALYLCASSSRVLANEKLFFGSGTQLSVL.

The rearrangement joins TRBV5-6 to TRBJ1-2; D not certain. V was cut by 6 bases and J by 3 bases, with 24 bases left in between. The CDR3 runs to 17 residues. Looked up from germline, CDR1 is SGHDT and CDR2 is YYEEEE. DNA for the CDR3: TGTGCCAGCATCATTAGACTCGGGGAAGACTACTACTATGGCTACACCTTC. Translation gives CASIIRLGEDYYYGYTF.

This clone is a singleton in its sample. This chain connects TRBV4-2 to TRBJ2-1, with 10 bases fitting TRBD2. CDR1 LGHNA and CDR2 YNFKEQ come from the germline V gene. There are 16 residues in the CDR3. Trimming at V came to 4 bases and at J to 4 bases, leaving 7 bases not matched to a gene. DNA for the CDR3: TGTGCCAGCAGCCTAGCTAGCGGGGGAGGGTACAATGAGCAGTTCTTC. This translates into CASSLASGGGYNEQFF.

The rearrangement uses TRBV5-1 and TRBJ2-3, with TRBD2 as a possible D gene (6 bases). V lost 0 bases and J lost 4, with 9 bases in between. This CDR3 is 14 amino acids long. In germline, CDR1 is SGHRS, CDR2 YFSETQ. DNA of the CDR3: TGCGCCAGCAGCTTGGGGCGGGGATCAGATACGCAGTATTTT. Its translation is CASSLGRGSDTQYF.

The chain is built from TRBV10-2 and TRBJ2-1; 10 bases match TRBD2. The CDR3 has 14 amino acids. The junction had 5 bases not matched to a gene; V was cut back by 5 bases and J by 7 bases. Germline lookup yields CDR1 WSHSY and CDR2 SAAADI. The CDR3 sequence: CASSPSGRVNEQFF. In nucleotides, the CDR3 is TGCGCCAGCAGTCCTAGCGGGAGAGTGAATGAGCAGTTCTTC.